The clone carrying this T cell receptor (beta chain) has only one observation. This sample was included in a study of T cells in localized non-small cell lung cancer. This table comes from immunoSEQ multiplex PCR, and its TCRdb copy is limited to in-frame clones, with some not included. The sample includes roughly 29,000 clones, around 81% of them seen just once. The sample consisted of peripheral blood mononuclear cells, taken before any cancer treatment. The clonotype was recovered from a man between 40 and 75 years old with stage III lung adenocarcinoma.

The CDR3 spells CAISESRSTDTQYF. The CDR3 region has the DNA TGTGCCATCAGTGAGTCGCGCAGCACAGATACGCAGTATTTT. The chain joins TRBV10-3 to TRBJ2-3, with D unclear. This CDR3 region has 14 residues. In germline, CDR1 is ENHRY, CDR2 SYGVKD. V was trimmed by 0 bases and J by 0 bases, leaving 4 bases between them.